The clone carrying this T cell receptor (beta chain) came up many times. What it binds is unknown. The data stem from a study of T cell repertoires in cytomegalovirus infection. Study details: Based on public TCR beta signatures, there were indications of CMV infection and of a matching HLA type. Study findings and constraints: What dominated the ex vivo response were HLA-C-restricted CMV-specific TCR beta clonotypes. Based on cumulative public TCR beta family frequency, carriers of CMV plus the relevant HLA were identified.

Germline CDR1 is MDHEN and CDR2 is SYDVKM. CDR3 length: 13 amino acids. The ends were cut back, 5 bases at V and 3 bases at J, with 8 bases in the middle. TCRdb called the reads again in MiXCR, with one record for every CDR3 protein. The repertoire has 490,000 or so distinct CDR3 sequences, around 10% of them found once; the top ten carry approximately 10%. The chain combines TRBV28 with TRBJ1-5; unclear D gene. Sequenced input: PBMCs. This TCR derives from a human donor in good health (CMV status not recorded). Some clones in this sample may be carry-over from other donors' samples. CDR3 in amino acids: CASSTPVNQPQHF. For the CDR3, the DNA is TGTGCCAGCAGTACCCCGGTCAATCAGCCCCAGCATTTT.